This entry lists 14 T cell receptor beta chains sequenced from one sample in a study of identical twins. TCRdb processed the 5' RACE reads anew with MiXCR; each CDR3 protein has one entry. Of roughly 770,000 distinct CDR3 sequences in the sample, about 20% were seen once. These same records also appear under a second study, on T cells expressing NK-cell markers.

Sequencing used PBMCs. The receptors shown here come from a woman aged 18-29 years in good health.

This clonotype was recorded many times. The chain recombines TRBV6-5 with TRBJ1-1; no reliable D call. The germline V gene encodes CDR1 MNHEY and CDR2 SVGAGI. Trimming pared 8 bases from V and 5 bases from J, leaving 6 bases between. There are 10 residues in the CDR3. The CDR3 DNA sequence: TGTGCCAGCGGTCGGACTGAAGCTTTCTTT. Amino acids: CASGRTEAFF.

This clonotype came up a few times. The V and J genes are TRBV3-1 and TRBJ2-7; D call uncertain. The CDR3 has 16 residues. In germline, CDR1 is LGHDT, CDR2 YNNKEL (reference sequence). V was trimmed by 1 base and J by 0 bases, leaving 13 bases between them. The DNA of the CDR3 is TGTGCCAGCAGCCAAGGCGTTGGAAAATCCTCCTACGAGCAGTACTTC. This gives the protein CASSQGVGKSSYEQYF.

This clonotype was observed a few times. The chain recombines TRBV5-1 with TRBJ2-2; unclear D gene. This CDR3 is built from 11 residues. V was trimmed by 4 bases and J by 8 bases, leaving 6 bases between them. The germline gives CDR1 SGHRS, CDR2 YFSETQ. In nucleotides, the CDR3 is TGCGCCAGCAGCCAAGCAGGGGAGCTGTTTTTT. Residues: CASSQAGELFF.

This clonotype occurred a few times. CDR3 nucleotide sequence: TGCAGCGCCCAGGGGGCGAAAGAGACCCAGTACTTC. It is translated as CSAQGAKETQYF. The chain carries TRBV29-1 and TRBJ2-5, with TRBD1 matching over 8 bases. The CDR3 has 12 amino acids. With 7 bases clipped from V and 3 bases from J, the junction kept 4 bases outside the gene matches. CDR1 SQVTM and CDR2 ANQGSEA come from the germline V gene.

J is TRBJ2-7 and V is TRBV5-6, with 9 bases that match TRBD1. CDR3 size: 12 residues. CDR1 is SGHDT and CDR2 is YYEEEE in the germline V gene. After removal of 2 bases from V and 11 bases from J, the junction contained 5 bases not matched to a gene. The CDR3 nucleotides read TGTGCCAGCAGCTTTACAGGGGGCTCGGAGTACTTC. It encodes CASSFTGGSEYF.

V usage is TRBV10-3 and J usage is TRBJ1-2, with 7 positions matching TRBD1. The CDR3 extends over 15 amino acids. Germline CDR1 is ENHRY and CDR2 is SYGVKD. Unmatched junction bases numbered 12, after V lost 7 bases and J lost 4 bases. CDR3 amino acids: CAIKEAGTALYGYTF. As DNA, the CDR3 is TGTGCCATCAAGGAAGCCGGGACAGCGCTCTATGGCTACACCTTC.

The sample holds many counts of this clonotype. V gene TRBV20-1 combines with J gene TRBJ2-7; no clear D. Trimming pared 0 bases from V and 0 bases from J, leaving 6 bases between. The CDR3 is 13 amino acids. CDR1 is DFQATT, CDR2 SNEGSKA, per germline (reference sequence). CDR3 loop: CSARDRRSYEQYF. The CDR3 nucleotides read TGCAGTGCTAGAGATCGACGCTCCTACGAGCAGTACTTC.

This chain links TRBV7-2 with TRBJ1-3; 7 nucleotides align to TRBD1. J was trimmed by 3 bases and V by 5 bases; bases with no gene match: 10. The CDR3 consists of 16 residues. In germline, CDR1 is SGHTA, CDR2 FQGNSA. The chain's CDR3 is CASSPSTGSFGNTIYF. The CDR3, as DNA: TGTGCCAGCAGCCCTTCGACAGGGAGTTTTGGAAACACCATATATTTT.

The CDR3 here is CASSENGGNGELFF. DNA of the CDR3: TGTGCCAGCAGTGAAAACGGTGGCAACGGGGAGCTGTTTTTT. This chain uses TRBV6-1 with TRBJ2-2; D is uncertain. V was cut by 2 bases and J by 7 bases, with 11 bases left in between. CDR1 MNHNS and CDR2 SASEGT come from the germline V gene. The CDR3 sequence is 14 residues long.

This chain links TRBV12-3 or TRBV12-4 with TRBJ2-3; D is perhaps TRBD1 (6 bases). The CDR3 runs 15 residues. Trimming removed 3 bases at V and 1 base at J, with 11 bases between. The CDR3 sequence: CASSFRGEGTDTQYF. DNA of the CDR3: TGTGCCAGCAGTTTCAGGGGCGAGGGCACAGATACGCAGTATTTT.

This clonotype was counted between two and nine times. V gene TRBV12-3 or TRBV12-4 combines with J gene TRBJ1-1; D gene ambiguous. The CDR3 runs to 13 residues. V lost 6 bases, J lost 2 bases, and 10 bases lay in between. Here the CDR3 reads CASRERENTEAFF. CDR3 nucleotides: TGTGCCAGCAGGGAGCGGGAAAACACTGAAGCTTTCTTT.

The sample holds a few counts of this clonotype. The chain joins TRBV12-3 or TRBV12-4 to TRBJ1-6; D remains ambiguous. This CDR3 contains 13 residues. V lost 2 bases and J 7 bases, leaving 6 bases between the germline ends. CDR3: CASSLLENSPLHF. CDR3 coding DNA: TGTGCCAGCAGTTTATTGGAAAATTCACCCCTCCACTTT.

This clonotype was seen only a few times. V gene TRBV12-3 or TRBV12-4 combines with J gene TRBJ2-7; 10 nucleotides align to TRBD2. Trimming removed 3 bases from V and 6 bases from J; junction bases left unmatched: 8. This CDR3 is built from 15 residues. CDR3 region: CASSFGTSVGFEQYF. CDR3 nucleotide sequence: TGTGCCAGCAGTTTCGGGACTAGCGTGGGTTTCGAGCAGTACTTC.

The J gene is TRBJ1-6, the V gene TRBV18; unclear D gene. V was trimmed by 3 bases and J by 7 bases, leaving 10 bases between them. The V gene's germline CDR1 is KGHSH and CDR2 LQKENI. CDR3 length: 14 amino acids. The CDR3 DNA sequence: TGTGCCAGCTCACCTCCCGCGGGAAATTCACCCCTCCACTTT. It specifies CASSPPAGNSPLHF.